The 18 T cell receptor beta chains below come from one sample, sequenced in a study of cytomegalovirus exposure and HLA in healthy donors. The PCR was carried out with 60 Vbeta primers and 13 Jbeta primers. The assay was immunoSEQ multiplex PCR, and TCRdb's table has in-frame clones only and misses some. The sample contains over 85,000 clones, around four fifths of which appear only once. Sequencing was carried out using PBMCs. These TCRs come from a woman aged 55-70 years in good health and CMV-seropositive.

This clone was counted a single time. The chain joins TRBV7-6 to TRBJ1-6; 9 bases fit TRBD1. The CDR3 has 15 residues. The V and J ends lost 5 bases and 6 bases, in that order; junction bases with no gene match: 5. CDR1 and CDR2 (germline): SGHVS, FNYEAQ. In nucleotides, the CDR3 is TGTGCCAGCAGCCGCACGGGACAGGGTAATTCACCCCTCCACTTT. This translates into CASSRTGQGNSPLHF.

This sequence joins TRBV10-1 and TRBJ2-1; D remains ambiguous. The germline V and J ends were trimmed by 5 bases and 4 bases, with 6 bases remaining between them. The germline CDR1 and CDR2 sequences are WNHNN and SYGVQD (reference sequence). The CDR3 loop spans 12 amino acids. This CDR3 reads CASSPSYNEQFF. For the CDR3, the DNA is TGCGCCAGCAGTCCTTCGTACAATGAGCAGTTCTTC.

The chain joins TRBV14 to TRBJ1-3; 7 nucleotides line up with TRBD1. Germline lookup yields CDR1 SGHDN and CDR2 FVKESK. The CDR3 is 15 residues long. With 5 bases clipped from V and 2 bases from J, the junction kept 6 bases outside the gene matches. CDR3 bases: TGTGCCAGCAGCGAAAACAGGGGCGCTGGAAACACCATATATTTT. Translation gives CASSENRGAGNTIYF.

The chain has TRBV27 and TRBJ2-1, with a possible D match to TRBD1 (6 bases). Germline values: CDR1 MNHEY, CDR2 SMNVEV (reference sequence). V gave up 9 bases and J gave up 8 bases, with 14 bases separating them. The CDR3 sequence is 12 residues long. The CDR3 is CASRTRGHEQFF. The CDR3 DNA reads TGTGCCAGTCGTACCAGGGGCCATGAGCAGTTCTTC.

Turning to this clone: Relative to the germline gene, one junction end is altered; a read error may explain this. The genes are TRBV7-2 and TRBJ2-1, with 10 bases aligning to TRBD1. CDR3 length: 12 residues. Germline V gives CDR1 SGHTA, CDR2 FQGNSA. CDR3 DNA sequence: TGTGCCAGCAGCCCACCGGGACAGGGGAAAGTCTTC. Translation: CASSPPGQGKVF.

This clone came up once. For the CDR3, the DNA is TGTGCCTGGAGCACCCCGAGCAATGAGCAGTTCTTC. Translation: CAWSTPSNEQFF. The chain recombines TRBV30 with TRBJ2-1; D not certain. The germline gives CDR1 GTSNPN, CDR2 SVGIG (reference sequence). CDR3 size: 12 residues. V was cut by 3 bases and J by 6 bases, with 9 bases left in between.

This sequence joins TRBV9 and TRBJ2-7, with unresolved D. This CDR3 comprises 14 residues. With 0 bases removed from V and 3 bases from J, the gap between germline ends came to 10 bases. CDR1 and CDR2 from the germline V gene are SGDLS and YYNGEE. The CDR3 spells CASSVELPNYEQYF. CDR3 in DNA: TGTGCCAGCAGCGTAGAACTTCCAAACTACGAGCAGTACTTC.

The rearrangement joins TRBV7-6 to TRBJ2-1; 13 nucleotides line up with TRBD2. This CDR3 comprises 17 residues. Germline trimming cut 7 bases from V and 1 base from J; bases unmatched to any gene: 7. Per the germline V gene, CDR1 is SGHVS and CDR2 is FNYEAQ. The CDR3 DNA reads as TGTGCCAGCAACGGACTAGCGGGAGTCGGGTCCTACAATGAGCAGTTCTTC. It codes for CASNGLAGVGSYNEQFF.

This chain uses TRBV7-8 with TRBJ2-1; possible D gene TRBD1, 6 bases. CDR3 length: 19 residues. V shed 0 bases and J shed 0 bases, with 18 bases lying between them. In germline, CDR1 is SGHVS, CDR2 FQNEAQ. The CDR3 is CASSLARWGPSSSYNEQFF. CDR3 sequence (DNA): TGTGCCAGCAGCTTAGCCCGCTGGGGGCCGAGCAGCTCCTACAATGAGCAGTTCTTC.

The rearrangement links TRBV5-1 to TRBJ2-2, with D maybe TRBD1 (6 bases). From germline, CDR1 is SGHRS and CDR2 YFSETQ. V was trimmed by 6 bases and J by 2 bases, leaving 11 bases between them. CDR3 length: 14 amino acids. CDR3 in amino acids: CASTKGVNTGELFF. For the CDR3, the DNA is TGCGCCAGCACGAAGGGGGTTAACACCGGGGAGCTGTTTTTT.

The rearrangement links TRBV7-9 to TRBJ2-5; D remains unclear. Trimming pared 5 bases from V and 2 bases from J, leaving 9 bases between. Per germline, CDR1 SEHNR and CDR2 FQNEAQ (reference sequence). This CDR3 spans 13 amino acids. In DNA form, the CDR3 reads TGTGCCAGCAGCAACTCCATACAAGAGACCCAGTACTTC. Its translation: CASSNSIQETQYF.

This chain joins TRBV27 and TRBJ1-2; 12 bases align to TRBD1. Germline lookup yields CDR1 MNHEY and CDR2 SMNVEV (reference sequence). V lost 1 base, J lost 8 bases, and 2 bases stayed unmatched. The CDR3 is 14 amino acids. CDR3 amino acids: CASSLWGTGGGYTF. Written as DNA, the CDR3 is TGTGCCAGCAGTTTATGGGGGACAGGGGGCGGCTACACCTTC.

This chain's CDR3 is CASSELSGLGNQPQHF. The DNA for the CDR3 is TGTGCCAGCAGTGAACTCTCGGGGTTAGGCAATCAGCCCCAGCATTTT. The J gene is TRBJ1-5, the V gene TRBV2, with unresolved D. Trimming removed 2 bases at V and 2 bases at J, with 13 bases between. Germline V CDR1 and CDR2: SNHLY, FYNNEI. The CDR3 has 16 amino acids.

The chain recombines TRBV5-5 with TRBJ1-6; perhaps TRBD1 as D (5 bases). Germline V gene lookup returns CDR1 SGHKS and CDR2 YYEKEE (reference sequence). Trimming pared 5 bases from V and 9 bases from J, leaving 15 bases between. The CDR3 contains 14 residues. CDR3 nucleotide sequence: TGTGCCAGCAGGCGGGGCCTGGTTGTTTCACCCCTCCACTTT. Amino acid sequence: CASRRGLVVSPLHF.

V gene TRBV7-6 combines with J gene TRBJ2-7, with 10 bases aligning to TRBD1. The CDR3 is 19 amino acids. The V and J ends lost 1 base and 0 bases, in that order; junction bases with no gene match: 12. The V gene's germline CDR1 is SGHVS and CDR2 FNYEAQ. CDR3 sequence (DNA): TGTGCCAGCAGCTTAGGCCCCTCAGACAGGGGGCCCAGCTCCTACGAGCAGTACTTC. It encodes CASSLGPSDRGPSSYEQYF.

The V and J genes are TRBV28 and TRBJ2-2; 7 nucleotides match TRBD2. J lost 7 bases, V lost 8 bases, and 4 bases had no gene match. Looked up from germline, CDR1 is MDHEN and CDR2 is SYDVKM. This CDR3 has 12 residues. The CDR3 sequence is CASQERGGELFF. The CDR3 region has the DNA TGTGCCAGCCAGGAGCGGGGCGGGGAGCTGTTTTTT.

This clone was counted between two and nine times. The chain joins TRBV9 to TRBJ1-6; D not resolved. V lost 0 bases, J lost 9 bases, and 13 bases lay in between. The CDR3 runs 15 residues. The germline V gene encodes CDR1 SGDLS and CDR2 YYNGEE. CDR3 nucleotides: TGTGCCAGCAGCGTAGATACCCATAGTAGTTCACCCCTCCACTTT. The encoded protein is CASSVDTHSSSPLHF.

The V and J genes are TRBV11-1 and TRBJ2-5; the D gene is possibly TRBD2 (5 bases). The germline V and J ends were trimmed by 6 bases and 4 bases, with 21 bases remaining between them. Germline assignment: CDR1 SGHAT and CDR2 FQDESV (reference sequence). The CDR3 extends over 16 amino acids. In nucleotides, the CDR3 is TGTGCCAGCAGTCCTCTGGGCGGGCGGTCGGGAGAGACCCAGTACTTC. It encodes CASSPLGGRSGETQYF. The complete variable domain, with remaining parts taken from reference TRBV11-1 and TRBJ2-5, reads EAEVAQSPRYKITEKSQAVAFWCDPISGHATLYWYRQILGQGPELLVQFQDESVVDDSQLPKDRFSAERLKGVDSTLKIQPAELGDSAMYLCASSPLGGRSGETQYFGPGTRLLVL.